The T cell receptor (beta chain) described here comes from a study of CD8 T cells in ankylosing spondylitis. Comment on this clonotype: Its antigen is unidentified.

Findings and limits, study-wide: Typical of ankylosing spondylitis blood, it appeared, was a TCR beta motif of eight highly homologous variants. There was reportedly significant enrichment of clones that were disease-linked in matched ankylosing spondylitis synovial fluid. Clones linked with disease were CD8+ and fairly uncommon in the peripheral blood.

TCRdb fed the 5' RACE reads into MiXCR, producing one record per CDR3 protein. Of under 850,000 distinct CDR3 sequences in the sample, under 20% were seen once. V trimming: 3 bases; J trimming: 6 bases; junction bases outside the gene matches: 4. In germline, CDR1 is SGHTA, CDR2 FQGNSA. This CDR3 contains 14 residues. The chain employs TRBV7-2 and TRBJ2-1, with 8 bases fitting TRBD2. The receptor's source is a male donor with ankylosing spondylitis. Specimen: blood, either unsorted or a sorted T cell fraction (not recorded which). The CDR3 nucleotides are TGTGCCAGCAGCTTGGGACTAGGTGCCAATGAGCAGTTCTTC. Translation gives CASSLGLGANEQFF.